This record covers a single T cell receptor beta chain. Individuals drawn from 20 to 25 US areas were about 18 to 95 years old. Donors in Cohort 3 counted as recovered after two negative PCRs, clearance, or symptom resolution. Deletions cut 3 bases from V and 6 bases from J, with 12 bases between. Germline V gene lookup returns CDR1 SGHVS and CDR2 FQNEAQ. The CDR3 spans 14 residues. This entry belongs to a study of blood T cell repertoires in COVID-19. The overall study: In each case, the material was cDNA or gDNA derived from T cells, B-cell-depleted T cells, or PBMCs.

In the study's own analysis: Estimates of nucleated cell counts were drawn from the amplification of reference gene primers. Only in-frame clones appear in the TCRdb table, and some are missing; sequencing was by immunoSEQ multiplex PCR. V and J calls and clone size follow that table, whereas D and trimming were derived from the DNA. The data hold 200,000 or so clones, with 70% to 90% observed a single time. The specimen was PBMCs or T cells enriched from blood (not recorded which). This receptor was obtained from a man aged 25 to 40 who had recovered from COVID-19. The V and J genes are TRBV7-8 and TRBJ1-5; a weak D match, TRBD1 (5 bases). The CDR3 sequence is CASSFNGGVQPQHF. The CDR3 DNA is TGTGCCAGCAGCTTCAACGGGGGAGTTCAGCCCCAGCATTTT.